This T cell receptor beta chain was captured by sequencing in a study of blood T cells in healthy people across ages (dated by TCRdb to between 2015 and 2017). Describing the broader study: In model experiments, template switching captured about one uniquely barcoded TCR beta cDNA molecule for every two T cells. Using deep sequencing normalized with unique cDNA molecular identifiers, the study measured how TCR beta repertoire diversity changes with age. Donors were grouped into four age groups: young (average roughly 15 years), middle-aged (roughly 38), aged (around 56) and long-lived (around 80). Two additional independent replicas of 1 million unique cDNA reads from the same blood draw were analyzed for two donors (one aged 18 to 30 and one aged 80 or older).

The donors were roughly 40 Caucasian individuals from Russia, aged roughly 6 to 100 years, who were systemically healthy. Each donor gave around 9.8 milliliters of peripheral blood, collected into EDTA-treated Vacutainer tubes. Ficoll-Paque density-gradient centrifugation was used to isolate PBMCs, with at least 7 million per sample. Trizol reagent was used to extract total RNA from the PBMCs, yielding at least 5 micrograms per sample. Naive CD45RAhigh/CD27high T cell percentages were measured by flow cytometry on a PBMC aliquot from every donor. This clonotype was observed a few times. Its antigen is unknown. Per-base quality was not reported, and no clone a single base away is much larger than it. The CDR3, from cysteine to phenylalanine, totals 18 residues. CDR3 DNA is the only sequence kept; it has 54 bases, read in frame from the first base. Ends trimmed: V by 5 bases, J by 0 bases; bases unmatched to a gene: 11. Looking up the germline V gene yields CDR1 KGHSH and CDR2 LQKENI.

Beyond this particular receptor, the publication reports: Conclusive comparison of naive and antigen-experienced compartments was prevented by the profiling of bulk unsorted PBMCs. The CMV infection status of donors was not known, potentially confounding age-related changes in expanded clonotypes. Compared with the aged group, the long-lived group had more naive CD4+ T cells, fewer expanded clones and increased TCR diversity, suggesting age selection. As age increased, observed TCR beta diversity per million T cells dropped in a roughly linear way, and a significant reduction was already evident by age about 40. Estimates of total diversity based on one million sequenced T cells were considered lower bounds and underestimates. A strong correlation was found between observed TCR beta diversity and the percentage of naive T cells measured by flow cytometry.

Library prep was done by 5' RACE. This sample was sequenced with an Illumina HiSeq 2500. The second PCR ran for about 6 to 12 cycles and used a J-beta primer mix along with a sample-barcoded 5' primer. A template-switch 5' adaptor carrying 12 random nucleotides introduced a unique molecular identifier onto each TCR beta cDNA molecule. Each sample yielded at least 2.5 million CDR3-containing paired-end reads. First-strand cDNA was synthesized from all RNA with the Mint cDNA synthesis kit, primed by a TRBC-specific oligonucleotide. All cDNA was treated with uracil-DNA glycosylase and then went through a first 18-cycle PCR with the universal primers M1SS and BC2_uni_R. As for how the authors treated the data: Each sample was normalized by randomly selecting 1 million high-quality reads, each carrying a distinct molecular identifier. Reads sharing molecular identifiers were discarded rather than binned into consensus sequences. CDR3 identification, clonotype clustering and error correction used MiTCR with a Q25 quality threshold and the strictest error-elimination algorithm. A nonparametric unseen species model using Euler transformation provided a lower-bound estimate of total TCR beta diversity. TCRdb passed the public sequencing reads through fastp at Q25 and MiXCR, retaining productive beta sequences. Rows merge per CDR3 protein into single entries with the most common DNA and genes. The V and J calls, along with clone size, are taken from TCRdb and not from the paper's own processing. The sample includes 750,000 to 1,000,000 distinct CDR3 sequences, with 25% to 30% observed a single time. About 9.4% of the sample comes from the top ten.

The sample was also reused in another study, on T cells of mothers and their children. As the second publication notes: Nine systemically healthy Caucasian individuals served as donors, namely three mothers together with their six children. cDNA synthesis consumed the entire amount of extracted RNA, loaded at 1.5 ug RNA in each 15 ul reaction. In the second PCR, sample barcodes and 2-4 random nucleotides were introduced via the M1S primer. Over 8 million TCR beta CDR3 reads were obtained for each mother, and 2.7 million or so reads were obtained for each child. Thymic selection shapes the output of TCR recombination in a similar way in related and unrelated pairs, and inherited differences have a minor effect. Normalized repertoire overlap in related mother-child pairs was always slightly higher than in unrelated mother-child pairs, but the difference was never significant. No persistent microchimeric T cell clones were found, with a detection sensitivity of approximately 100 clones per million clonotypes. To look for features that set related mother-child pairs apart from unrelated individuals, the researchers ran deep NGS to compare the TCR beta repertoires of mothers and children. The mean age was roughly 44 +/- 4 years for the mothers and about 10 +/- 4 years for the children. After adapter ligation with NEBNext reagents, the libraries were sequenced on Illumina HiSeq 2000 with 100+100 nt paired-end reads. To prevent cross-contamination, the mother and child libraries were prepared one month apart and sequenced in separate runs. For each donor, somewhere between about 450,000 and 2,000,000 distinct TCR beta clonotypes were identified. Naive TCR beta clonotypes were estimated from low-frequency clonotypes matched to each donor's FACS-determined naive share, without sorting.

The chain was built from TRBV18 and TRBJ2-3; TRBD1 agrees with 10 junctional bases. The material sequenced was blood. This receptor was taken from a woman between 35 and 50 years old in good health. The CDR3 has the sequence CASSTDRGYGTSTDTQYF. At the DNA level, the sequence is TGTGCCAGCTCAACGGACAGGGGGTACGGGACTAGCACAGATACGCAGTATTTT.